Presented here are 23 T cell receptor beta chains from one specimen sequenced in a study of blood T cells in healthy people across ages. A second PCR, run for roughly 7 to 11 cycles, used a sample-barcoded 5' primer plus a J-beta primer mix. TCRdb re-analysed the 5' RACE reads in MiXCR, keeping a single row per CDR3 protein. Among 1.5 million to 2 million distinct CDR3 sequences listed, about 30% were seen once. Sequenced sample: blood. The receptor source for this set is a woman in her 30s in good health.

The chain employs TRBV20-1 and TRBJ1-5; weak D call: TRBD1 (5 bases). The CDR3 is 14 residues long. Germline V gene sequence: CDR1 DFQATT, CDR2 SNEGSKA (reference sequence). Trimming removed 5 bases from V and 4 bases from J, with 15 bases in between. CDR3 nucleotide sequence: TGCAGTGCTGGCTGGGGGATCGCTAATCAGCCCCAGCATTTT. Its translation is CSAGWGIANQPQHF.

This clonotype was counted between two and nine times. The chain has TRBV7-9 and TRBJ2-3; D unclear. This CDR3 region has 13 residues. Per germline, CDR1 SEHNR and CDR2 FQNEAQ (reference sequence). The V end was cut by 4 bases, the J end by 5 bases, with 10 bases between. CDR3 region: CASSSESGDTQYF. The CDR3 coding sequence is TGTGCCAGCAGCTCCGAATCTGGAGATACGCAGTATTTT.

In this sample, this clonotype turned up a few times. The V call is TRBV7-2, the J call TRBJ2-3; possible D gene TRBD1, 5 bases. CDR1 SGHTA and CDR2 FQGNSA come from the germline V gene. Between the trimmed V and J ends, which lost 4 bases and 2 bases, there was a span of 13 bases. The CDR3 is 15 residues long. CDR3 loop: CASSSPGPNTDTQYF. The DNA of the CDR3 is TGTGCCAGCAGCTCCCCAGGGCCAAACACAGATACGCAGTATTTT.

This clonotype was seen a few times. This chain joins TRBV6-1 and TRBJ2-4; 9 nucleotides align to TRBD2. After removal of 6 bases from V and 2 bases from J, the junction contained 11 bases not matched to a gene. This CDR3 has 17 residues. Germline V gene data show CDR1 as MNHNS and CDR2 as SASEGT. CDR3 sequence (DNA): TGTGCCAGCAGATCCAATCGGCGGGGGGGAACCAAAAACATTCAGTACTTC. This sequence encodes CASRSNRRGGTKNIQYF.

The V call is TRBV20-1, the J call TRBJ1-5, with 10 bases identical to TRBD1. After removal of 3 bases from V and 7 bases from J, the junction contained 9 bases not matched to a gene. Germline CDR1 is DFQATT and CDR2 is SNEGSKA (reference sequence). The CDR3 extends over 15 amino acids. CDR3 sequence: CSARKDRDRGQPQHF. In DNA form, the CDR3 reads TGCAGTGCTAGGAAGGACCGGGACAGGGGCCAGCCCCAGCATTTT.

The chain uses TRBV3-1 and TRBJ2-3; a possible D gene is TRBD2 (5 bases). In germline, CDR1 is LGHDT, CDR2 YNNKEL (reference sequence). The CDR3 runs to 18 residues. Trimming shortened V by 0 bases and J by 0 bases, and 16 bases separated the two germline ends. CDR3 DNA: TGTGCCAGCAGCCAAGAGAGGTTTGGGAGAATCAGCACAGATACGCAGTATTTT. It specifies CASSQERFGRISTDTQYF.

This clonotype came up a few times. This may be a read error, as it is one base from a much larger clone. The chain couples TRBV12-3 or TRBV12-4 to TRBJ2-1; D is undetermined. V was cut by 3 bases and J by 10 bases, with 7 bases left in between. The CDR3 contains 11 residues. CDR3 sequence: CASSFVGEQFF. CDR3 sequence (DNA): TGTGCCAGCAGTTTTGTAGGGGAGCAGTTCTTC.

The V gene is TRBV11-2, the J gene TRBJ1-2; 8 bases line up with TRBD1. J gave up 8 bases and V 3 bases, and 14 bases lay outside the gene matches. CDR3 size: 16 residues. Germline CDR1 reads SGHAT; CDR2 reads FQNNGV. The CDR3 is CASSFGGQGIPWGYTF. CDR3 in DNA: TGTGCCAGCAGCTTCGGCGGACAGGGAATTCCTTGGGGCTACACCTTC. Drawing the rest from reference TRBV11-2 and TRBJ1-2, the complete variable domain is EAGVAQSPRYKIIEKRQSVAFWCNPISGHATLYWYQQILGQGPKLLIQFQNNGVVDDSQLPKDRFSAERLKGVDSTLKIQPAKLEDSAVYLCASSFGGQGIPWGYTFGSGTRLTVV.

Only a few counts were recorded for this clonotype. The rearrangement joins TRBV12-3 or TRBV12-4 to TRBJ1-1; possibly TRBD1 for D (6 bases). Trimming removed 6 bases from V and 1 base from J, with 15 bases in between. The CDR3 extends over 15 amino acids. The CDR3 DNA follows: TGTGCCAGCAGATATGCCGGGACAAAGAACACTGAAGCTTTCTTT. Its translation: CASRYAGTKNTEAFF.

V is TRBV7-9 and J is TRBJ1-4; TRBD1 matches 8 bases. V shed 2 bases and J 8 bases; nucleotides not matched to a gene: 7. In germline, CDR1 is SEHNR, CDR2 FQNEAQ (reference sequence). The length of the CDR3 is 15 residues. The DNA of the CDR3 is TGTGCCAGCAGCTTACCAGGGGGCGAAGAGGAAAAACTGTTTTTT. It translates to CASSLPGGEEEKLFF.

This clonotype was seen ten or more times. This chain joins TRBV4-3 and TRBJ1-2, with 7 bases that match TRBD1. The trim removed 0 bases at V and 3 bases at J, leaving 4 bases unmatched. The germline CDR1 and CDR2 sequences are LGHNA and YSLEER. This CDR3 contains 15 residues. Written as DNA, the CDR3 is TGCGCCAGCAGCCAAGATTCAACAGGGGACTATGGCTACACCTTC. This encodes CASSQDSTGDYGYTF.

The CDR3 DNA is TGTGCCAGCACGGCCAATGCGAACACCGGGGAGCTGTTTTTT. As protein: CASTANANTGELFF. The chain uses TRBV12-3 or TRBV12-4 and TRBJ2-2; no definite D call. This CDR3 comprises 14 residues. Deletions cut 7 bases from V and 0 bases from J, with 9 bases between.

This chain links TRBV9 with TRBJ2-5; 14 bases are shared with TRBD2. Germline-derived CDR1 and CDR2 are SGDLS and YYNGEE. Unmatched junction bases numbered 5, after V lost 3 bases and J lost 1 base. There are 17 residues in the CDR3. This CDR3 is CASSDGLAGGFQETQYF. The CDR3 region has the DNA TGTGCCAGCAGCGACGGACTAGCGGGGGGATTCCAAGAGACCCAGTACTTC.

This chain connects TRBV5-1 to TRBJ2-7; D not resolved. The CDR3 runs 17 residues. Germline V gives CDR1 SGHRS, CDR2 YFSETQ. Trimming took 0 bases from V and 2 from J, leaving 18 bases between them. The CDR3 sequence is CASSLGSNAQSAYEQYF. The CDR3 DNA reads as TGCGCCAGCAGCTTGGGCTCGAACGCACAGTCGGCCTACGAGCAGTACTTC. The complete variable domain, with remaining parts taken from reference TRBV5-1 and TRBJ2-7, reads KAGVTQTPRYLIKTRGQQVTLSCSPISGHRSVSWYQQTPGQGLQFLFEYFSETQRNKGNFPGRFSGRQFSNSRSEMNVSTLELGDSALYLCASSLGSNAQSAYEQYFGPGTRLTVT.

This clonotype was detected many times. The chain is built from TRBV20-1 and TRBJ2-7; a weak D match, TRBD1 (5 bases). The CDR3 has 13 amino acids. The ends were cut back, 6 bases at V and 6 bases at J, with 18 bases in the middle. Germline loops: CDR1 DFQATT, CDR2 SNEGSKA (reference sequence). The chain's CDR3 is CSARNRGIGEQYF. The DNA of the CDR3 is TGCAGTGCCAGGAATAGGGGTATCGGCGAGCAGTACTTC.

Comment on this clonotype: A much more abundant neighbour one base away suggests this may be a read error. The V call is TRBV20-1, the J call TRBJ2-5; 11 bases align to TRBD1. Germline loops: CDR1 DFQATT, CDR2 SNEGSKA (reference sequence). The CDR3 has 16 amino acids. For the CDR3, the DNA is TGCTCCCAGTGGGGGACAGGGGGTACCTCCTGGGAGACCCAGAACTTC. Translated, it gives CSQWGTGGTSWETQNF.

The CDR3 is CASSQVAAGEDGQFF. In DNA form, the CDR3 reads TGCGCCAGCAGCCAAGTCGCAGCGGGAGAGGATGGGCAGTTCTTC. The rearrangement joins TRBV4-3 to TRBJ2-1; 8 positions agree with TRBD2. Germline V gene sequence: CDR1 LGHNA, CDR2 YSLEER. This CDR3 has 15 residues. V gave up 1 base and J gave up 12 bases; unmatched junction bases: 11.

The chain employs TRBV11-2 and TRBJ1-5; TRBD1 agrees at 10 bases. Germline V gives CDR1 SGHAT, CDR2 FQNNGV. CDR3 size: 16 residues. The junction had 5 bases not matched to a gene; V was cut back by 1 base and J by 5 bases. The CDR3 sequence is CASSLGTGGSDQPQHF. The CDR3 DNA reads as TGTGCCAGCAGCTTAGGGACAGGGGGATCCGATCAGCCCCAGCATTTT.

The rearrangement uses TRBV12-3 or TRBV12-4 and TRBJ2-1; TRBD1 might be the D (5 bases). Trimming pared 4 bases from V and 1 base from J, leaving 14 bases between. CDR3 length equals 16 residues. For the CDR3, the DNA is TGTGCCAGCAGTTATCGACAGAGTTCTTCCTACAATGAGCAGTTCTTC. Translated, it gives CASSYRQSSSYNEQFF.

The J gene is TRBJ2-2, the V gene TRBV5-1; TRBD2 aligns across 8 bases. V was pared by 2 bases and J by 0 bases, with 3 bases of the junction left unmatched. Germline lookup yields CDR1 SGHRS and CDR2 YFSETQ. The CDR3 contains 16 residues. The CDR3 spells CASSFIAGSNTGELFF. The CDR3 DNA sequence: TGCGCCAGCAGCTTTATAGCGGGGTCGAACACCGGGGAGCTGTTTTTT.

The chain links TRBV7-9 to TRBJ2-6; D possibly corresponds to TRBD2 (5 bases). The V end was cut by 7 bases, the J end by 0 bases, with 19 bases between. Germline-derived CDR1 and CDR2 are SEHNR and FQNEAQ (reference sequence). The CDR3 runs 18 residues. CDR3 residues: CASTPSEGRGSGANVLTF. The CDR3 coding sequence is TGTGCCAGCACCCCGTCCGAGGGCCGGGGCTCTGGGGCCAACGTCCTGACTTTC.

In the case of this clonotype: One base away lies a much larger clone, so this may be a sequencing read error. This chain connects TRBV15 to TRBJ2-4; TRBD1 agrees at 7 bases. V lost 5 bases to trimming and J lost 13 bases; unmatched junction nucleotides: 14. This CDR3 comprises 14 residues. From germline, CDR1 is LNHNV and CDR2 YYDKDF (reference sequence). CDR3 nucleotide sequence: TGTGCCACCAGCCGGGACAGTCACGTGCTAGGACAGTACTTC. Protein: CATSRDSHVLGQYF. Full variable domain (rest looked up from reference TRBV15 and TRBJ2-4): DAMVIQNPRYQVTQFGKPVTLSCSQTLNHNVMYWYQQKSSQAPKLLFHYYDKDFNNEADTPDNFQSRRPNTSFCFLDIRSPGLGDTAMYLCATSRDSHVLGQYFGAGTRLSVL.

The V call is TRBV20-1, the J call TRBJ2-1; D ambiguous. The CDR3 consists of 15 residues. Germline CDR1 is DFQATT and CDR2 is SNEGSKA (reference sequence). V gave up 0 bases and J gave up 3 bases, with 12 bases separating them. The CDR3 DNA reads TGCAGTGCTAGAGAGGGTAGTTTGGTCTACAATGAGCAGTTCTTC. It codes for CSAREGSLVYNEQFF.